This paragraph reports one T cell receptor beta chain. RNA transcripts were the template for amplifying TCR beta CDR3 regions. The TCR CDR3 was amplified in a first-round RT-PCR using the HTBI primer set. MiXCR, run by TCRdb on the multiplex PCR reads, gives a single entry per CDR3 protein. The sample includes nearly 250,000 distinct CDR3 sequences, around 26% of them seen just once. The data belong to a study of T cells in Graves' hyperthyroidism and ophthalmopathy. The CDR3 consists of 15 residues. Germline trimming cut 1 base from V and 10 bases from J; bases unmatched to any gene: 5. The genes are TRBV12-3 or TRBV12-4 and TRBJ1-6, with TRBD1 matching 9 bases. The sample consisted of blood. The sequence was obtained from a middle-aged woman with Graves' ophthalmopathy. This CDR3 is CASSLEGQGVSPLHF. The CDR3 DNA follows: TGTGCCAGCAGTTTAGAGGGACAGGGTGTCTCACCCCTCCACTTT.